Listed below are T cell receptor beta chains from one sample, sequenced in a study of blood T cells in healthy people across ages. MiXCR, run by TCRdb on the 5' RACE reads, gives a single entry per CDR3 protein. Of some 890,000 distinct CDR3 sequences listed, almost 30% are singletons. These sequences were also reported in another study, on T cells of mothers and their children.

Sequenced input: blood. The receptor source for this set is a woman aged 40-49 years in good health. CDR3s include the opening cysteine and the closing phenylalanine or tryptophan. D genes are given only for firm matches. The size entry is marked missing in some rows and otherwise reads once, few, many or a size class.

CDR3 protein,CDR3 DNA,J gene,clone size,D gene,V gene
CSFPGHLSTDTQYF,TGCAGCTTCCCGGGACACTTGAGCACAGATACGCAGTATTTT,TRBJ2-3,many,NA,TRBV20-1
CSASGGAKNIQYF,TGCAGTGCTAGCGGGGGGGCCAAAAACATTCAGTACTTC,TRBJ2-4,NA,TRBD2,TRBV20-1
CASSPRAGDQPQHF,TGTGCCAGCAGCCCCAGGGCAGGAGATCAGCCCCAGCATTTT,TRBJ1-5,NA,NA,TRBV7-6
CASSSGSRQAFYEQYF,TGTGCCAGCAGCTCAGGATCGCGACAGGCTTTCTACGAGCAGTACTTC,TRBJ2-7,NA,NA,TRBV7-9
CASSLRQGAGVREQYF,TGTGCCAGCAGTTTGAGACAGGGGGCTGGGGTTCGGGAGCAGTACTTC,TRBJ2-7,few,TRBD1,TRBV12-3/TRBV12-4
CASRQTVTEAFF,TGTGCCAGCAGGCAGACAGTCACTGAAGCTTTCTTT,TRBJ1-1,NA,NA,TRBV12-3/TRBV12-4
CASRRTGGLDGYTF,TGCGCCAGCAGAAGGACAGGGGGGTTGGATGGCTACACCTTC,TRBJ1-2,NA,TRBD1,TRBV5-1
CAWRDGTGASFYGYTF,TGTGCCTGGAGGGACGGGACAGGGGCCAGCTTCTATGGCTACACCTTC,TRBJ1-2,NA,TRBD1,TRBV30
CASSLGSGGAGTDTQYF,TGTGCCAGCAGTTTGGGTAGCGGGGGGGCTGGTACAGATACGCAGTATTTT,TRBJ2-3,few,TRBD2,TRBV12-3/TRBV12-4
CAISNGGAETQYF,TGTGCCATCAGTAACGGGGGGGCAGAGACCCAGTACTTC,TRBJ2-5,many,TRBD2,TRBV10-3
CASSQGAGPRGYTF,TGTGCCAGCAGCCAAGGGGCAGGGCCCCGTGGCTACACCTTC,TRBJ1-2,few,NA,TRBV3-1
CASNPTSGPYNEQYF,TGTGCCAGCAACCCGACTAGCGGGCCTTACAATGAGCAGTACTTC,TRBJ2-7,NA,TRBD2,TRBV7-9
CSALRDNQGYTF,TGCAGTGCCCTACGGGACAATCAGGGCTACACCTTC,TRBJ1-2,many,NA,TRBV20-1
CSARAPLFRTNYGYTF,TGCAGTGCTAGAGCCCCCCTATTCAGGACTAACTATGGCTACACCTTC,TRBJ1-2,few,NA,TRBV20-1
CAISEPSGSSPAETQYF,TGTGCCATCAGTGAGCCGTCCGGATCGTCCCCTGCGGAGACCCAGTACTTC,TRBJ2-5,NA,NA,TRBV10-3
CASSFWQSTDTQYF,TGTGCCAGCAGCTTCTGGCAGAGCACAGATACGCAGTATTTT,TRBJ2-3,many,NA,TRBV11-2
CASSLASRGADTEAFF,TGTGCCAGCAGTTTAGCCTCCCGGGGGGCGGACACTGAAGCTTTCTTT,TRBJ1-1,NA,NA,TRBV27
CASSNLDEGHYGYTF,TGTGCCAGCAGTAATCTGGACGAGGGGCACTATGGCTACACCTTC,TRBJ1-2,NA,NA,TRBV27
CASSLARDMNTEAFF,TGTGCCAGCAGCTTAGCTAGGGACATGAACACTGAAGCTTTCTTT,TRBJ1-1,few,NA,TRBV7-8
CASSVTGTREPQHF,TGTGCCAGCAGTGTGACAGGAACGAGGGAACCCCAGCATTTT,TRBJ1-5,many,NA,TRBV12-3/TRBV12-4
CASRDRFYTGELFF,TGTGCCAGCAGGGACAGGTTTTACACCGGGGAGCTGTTTTTT,TRBJ2-2,many,TRBD1,TRBV6-5
CASIETSRGRETQYF,TGTGCCAGCATCGAGACTAGCCGGGGACGAGAGACCCAGTACTTC,TRBJ2-5,NA,TRBD2,TRBV25-1
CASSPYNPGYGYGYTF,TGTGCCAGCAGCCCCTACAATCCAGGGTACGGCTATGGCTACACCTTC,TRBJ1-2,few,NA,TRBV28
CASSAYRGANYGYTF,TGCGCCAGCAGCGCATACAGGGGAGCTAACTATGGCTACACCTTC,TRBJ1-2,few,TRBD1,TRBV5-1
CASSFMGFDEQFF,TGCGCCAGCAGCTTTATGGGTTTCGATGAGCAGTTCTTC,TRBJ2-1,many,NA,TRBV5-1
CASSQDKGGTQYF,TGCGCCAGCAGCCAAGATAAGGGGGGTACGCAGTATTTT,TRBJ2-3,few,NA,TRBV4-1
CASSSPTRGGRETQYF,TGTGCCAGCAGCTCCCCTACCCGGGGGGGCCGGGAGACCCAGTACTTC,TRBJ2-5,many,TRBD2,TRBV7-2
CACSLEVRVQGDGYTF,TGTGCCTGCAGCTTAGAGGTTCGGGTTCAGGGGGATGGCTACACCTTC,TRBJ1-2,NA,TRBD1,TRBV7-2
CASSLRYGAGRNYGYTF,TGTGCCAGCAGTTTGAGGTACGGGGCAGGGAGGAACTATGGCTACACCTTC,TRBJ1-2,NA,NA,TRBV28
CASSLGQISGNTIYF,TGTGCCAGCAGTTTGGGACAGATCTCTGGAAACACCATATATTTT,TRBJ1-3,NA,TRBD1,TRBV6-6
CSARDRRGPSGANVLTF,TGCAGTGCTAGAGATAGGAGGGGGCCGTCTGGGGCCAACGTCCTGACTTTC,TRBJ2-6,few,NA,TRBV20-1
CASSPAASGVYEQYF,TGTGCCAGCAGCCCCGCTGCTAGCGGGGTCTACGAGCAGTACTTC,TRBJ2-7,few,TRBD2,TRBV9
CSELGMNTEAFF,TGCAGTGAGCTAGGCATGAACACTGAAGCTTTCTTT,TRBJ1-1,NA,NA,TRBV20-1
CASSFGEDQPQHF,TGTGCCAGCAGTTTTGGAGAAGATCAGCCCCAGCATTTT,TRBJ1-5,many,NA,TRBV12-3/TRBV12-4
CSAAWGANYGYTF,TGCAGCGCCGCTTGGGGAGCTAACTATGGCTACACCTTC,TRBJ1-2,many,NA,TRBV29-1
CASSTGTGGNEKLFF,TGTGCCAGCAGCACGGGGACAGGGGGTAATGAAAAACTGTTTTTT,TRBJ1-4,NA,TRBD1,TRBV7-9
CASSVRSGRETQYF,TGTGCCAGCAGTGTAAGGAGCGGAAGAGAGACCCAGTACTTC,TRBJ2-5,many,NA,TRBV28
CSARGNTAEKLFF,TGCAGTGCTAGAGGTAACACAGCCGAAAAACTGTTTTTT,TRBJ1-4,NA,NA,TRBV20-1
CASRANSGTSPLHF,TGTGCCAGCAGGGCCAACTCGGGGACTTCACCCCTCCACTTT,TRBJ1-6,NA,NA,TRBV6-5
CASSSTEGGTEAFF,TGTGCCAGCAGCTCAACGGAAGGGGGCACTGAAGCTTTCTTT,TRBJ1-1,once,NA,TRBV12-3/TRBV12-4
CASSLRTSGVRDISYEQYF,TGTGCCAGCAGCCTACGGACTAGCGGGGTAAGGGACATCTCCTACGAGCAGTACTTC,TRBJ2-7,NA,TRBD2,TRBV3-1
CASSPQVALGSEQYF,TGTGCCAGCAGCCCACAGGTTGCGCTCGGCTCCGAGCAGTACTTC,TRBJ2-7,NA,NA,TRBV14
CSATAGDQPQHF,TGCAGTGCTACTGCAGGGGATCAGCCCCAGCATTTT,TRBJ1-5,few,NA,TRBV20-1
CASGITGASSYNEQVF,TGCGCCAGCGGTATCACGGGCGCAAGCTCCTACAATGAGCAGGTCTTC,TRBJ2-1,NA,NA,TRBV4-1
CASSYSRGGASSYEQYF,TGTGCCAGCAGTTACTCGAGAGGCGGGGCGAGCTCCTACGAGCAGTACTTC,TRBJ2-7,few,NA,TRBV6-6
CASRSPDSPTDTQYF,TGTGCCAGCCGATCACCGGACTCTCCCACAGATACGCAGTATTTT,TRBJ2-3,few,NA,TRBV28
CASSTGTSTREQYF,TGTGCCAGCAGTACCGGGACTTCGACTCGGGAGCAGTACTTC,TRBJ2-7,NA,NA,TRBV6-6
CASGLEVGELSNEQFF,TGTGCCAGCGGCTTGGAGGTGGGGGAGCTGAGTAATGAGCAGTTCTTC,TRBJ2-1,NA,NA,TRBV5-6
CASSQDSLSGLAGTLSGANVLTF,TGTGCCAGCAGCCAGGATTCCCTCTCGGGACTAGCGGGGACCCTCTCTGGGGCCAACGTCCTGACTTTC,TRBJ2-6,NA,TRBD2,TRBV3-1
CASSPDSQLWGYTF,TGCGCCAGCAGCCCCGACAGCCAACTATGGGGCTACACCTTC,TRBJ1-2,NA,NA,TRBV5-1
CASSVSGGTGELFF,TGTGCCAGCAGTGTTTCAGGGGGCACCGGGGAGCTGTTTTTT,TRBJ2-2,NA,TRBD1,TRBV6-1
CASRQLRGYGYTF,TGTGCCAGCAGACAATTAAGAGGCTATGGCTACACCTTC,TRBJ1-2,NA,NA,TRBV12-3/TRBV12-4
CASSPRGRDLPPYF,TGCGCCAGCAGCCCCAGGGGCCGGGACCTGCCGCCGTACTTC,TRBJ2-7,many,NA,TRBV5-1